This T cell receptor (beta chain) originates from a study of T cells after yellow fever vaccination. Study-wide context: With SMART-Seq v4 Ultra Low Input, the fractions containing low cell numbers were prepared.

Trimming left V 3 bases short and J 2 bases short, with 11 bases between. Germline V gene sequence: CDR1 GTSNPN, CDR2 SVGIG (reference sequence). CDR3 length: 13 amino acids. Worth noting for this clonotype: Its antigen is unknown.

Findings of the study overall: It was the secondary response that reached its peak faster, day 5 versus 15, but it was weaker. Subsequent to the booster, the majority of primary-vaccination clones reappeared (96% CD4, 85% to 90% CD8).

The TCR cDNA carried a universal primer site and UMIs from 5'RACE template switching. Each CDR3 protein gets one entry after TCRdb re-called the 5' RACE reads with MiXCR. The table records approximately 300,000 distinct CDR3 sequences, approximately 13% of them present only once. This receptor was identified in a man younger than 40 who received the YFV17D yellow fever vaccine. The material sequenced was CD4+ T cells sorted from PBMCs, taken 45 days after the yellow fever booster vaccination. The V call is TRBV30, the J call TRBJ2-7; no definite D call. In DNA, the CDR3 is TGTGCCTGGAGGGTGAAGGGAACCTACGAGCAGTACTTC. Translating gives CAWRVKGTYEQYF.